This T cell receptor (beta chain) was found in a study of CD8+ T cells in alopecia areata. Once RNA had been extracted, it was reverse transcribed into cDNA to act as the sequencing template. The repertoire was sequenced with immunoSEQ multiplex PCR; TCRdb's copy has only in-frame clones and lacks some. The table has tens of thousands of clones, about three fifths seen once; the top ten hold approximately 17%. With 4 bases clipped from V and 6 bases from J, the junction kept 8 bases outside the gene matches. The germline gives CDR1 SEHNR, CDR2 FQNEAQ (reference sequence). The CDR3 has 14 residues. The sample was CD8+ T cells sorted from blood, taken at week 0. The chain carries TRBV7-9 and TRBJ1-2; 7 nucleotides align to TRBD1. This clonotype was sampled from a human donor with alopecia areata. The CDR3 DNA reads TGTGCCAGCAGCTCGACAGGGCTGCGGGATGGCTACACCTTC. Amino acids: CASSSTGLRDGYTF.